The subject of this entry is one T cell receptor beta chain. The antigen is unknown. Sequencing used immunoSEQ multiplex PCR; TCRdb keeps in-frame clones, though not all of them. The sample has about 45,000 clones, roughly 90% seen once; the top ten hold roughly 4.5%. This CDR3 region has 14 residues. The V end was cut by 2 bases, the J end by 4 bases, with 12 bases between. Germline CDR1 SEHNR, CDR2 FQNEAQ (reference sequence). This record comes from a study of graft-versus-host responses after intestinal transplantation. Study-wide points: Declines in HvG clones occurring early post-transplant were associated with peak circulating GvH clone levels. Some GvH clones were seen earlier in gut or blood, suggesting intestinal origin. Within allografts, high graft-versus-host to host-versus-graft clonal ratios were seen among patients with graft-donor T cell macrochimerism.

This receptor was identified in a human patient who received an intestinal transplant, so some T cells may come from the graft donor. The chain has TRBV7-9 and TRBJ2-7, with D possibly being TRBD1 or TRBD2 (5 bases each). This specimen was PBMCs, taken 524 days after transplant. The CDR3 DNA is TGTGCCAGCAGCTTACCCGGGGCAGTATACGAGCAGTACTTC. This gives the protein CASSLPGAVYEQYF.